This T cell receptor (beta chain) was identified during a study of T cell repertoires in cytomegalovirus infection (dated by TCRdb to between 2018 and 2021). As for the study more broadly: Donor HLA type was relevant to the analysis, as public TCR beta signatures indicated carriage of CMV infection together with the matching HLA type.

Remarks on this clonotype: The specificity of this receptor is unknown. A much larger clone lies one base from this, so it may be a read error.

The germline V gene supplies CDR1 SGHVS and CDR2 FQNEAQ. CDR3 length: 14 amino acids, cysteine to phenylalanine. Here the CDR3 DNA is all that survives: 42 bases in frame from base 1. Between the V and J ends, shortened by 2 bases and 2 bases respectively, the junction contains 10 bases. The sample was run on an Illumina HiSeq 1500. TCRdb redid the processing of the public reads, applying fastp at Q25 and MiXCR, and retained in-frame beta chains. Each entry is one CDR3 protein sequence, shown with its most common DNA and genes. Recorded for this sample are about 140,000 distinct CDR3 sequences; under 8.5% of them occurred a single time. Roughly 17% of the sample goes to the ten largest clones. What the study reported, not specific to this receptor: In both this cohort and an independent roughly 350-donor cohort, the cumulative frequency of public TCR beta family members distinguished carriers of CMV infection plus the relevant HLA type. The ex vivo response was dominated by HLA-C-restricted CMV-specific TCR beta clonotypes, and the single most frequent clonotype in two of eight donors was supplied by these HLA-C-restricted clonotypes.

The sequence joins TRBV7-8 to TRBJ2-7, with the D gene not clear enough to name. The clonotype comes from a human donor in good health (CMV status not recorded). Some clones in this sample may be carry-over from other donors' samples. Sample: PBMCs. DNA sequence: TGTGCCAGCAGCTTAAATGCACAAGCCTACGAGCAGTACTTC. Its amino acids are CASSLNAQAYEQYF.